The clone carrying this TCR beta chain was found a few times. Its specificity is unknown. With constant-segment primers, 5'RACE yielded cDNA libraries of TCR alpha and TCR beta that carried sample barcodes and UMIs. Each CDR3 protein is one row after TCRdb ran MiXCR on the 5' RACE reads. The table lists about 400,000 distinct CDR3 sequences, around a sixth of them singletons. These data originate in a study of T-cell memory formation after mild COVID-19. Whole-study results and caveats: The study found contracting CD4+ clones mainly in CM and EM and contracting CD8+ clones in EMRA. Clones that contracted from day 15 to 85 had balanced CD4/CD8; later expanders were CD4+ biased. Pre-infection memory carried some responding clones, suggesting that cross-reactive memory joined.

The CDR3 loop spans 14 amino acids. Germline CDR1 SEHNR, CDR2 FQNEAQ (reference sequence). Trimming took off 5 bases at V and 4 bases at J, with 12 bases between the two ends. The sequenced sample was PBMCs or a T cell subset sorted from them (not recorded which). This receptor was obtained from a man between 18 and 35 years old who had mild COVID-19 (a few samples of this study predate the infection). Cell type and time point are not known. The chain carries TRBV7-9 and TRBJ1-3; D is undetermined. The chain's CDR3 is CASSPTSVGNTIYF. In DNA, the CDR3 is TGTGCCAGCAGCCCTACCTCGGTGGGAAACACCATATATTTT.